This T cell receptor beta chain originates from a study of control samples from healthy donors and cancer patients. The method was immunoSEQ multiplex PCR; TCRdb's version includes in-frame clones alone and lacks a portion of them. The sample holds 100,000 to 150,000 clones, 92% seen once. The V and J ends lost 3 bases and 0 bases respectively, with 15 bases between them. The CDR3 loop spans 15 amino acids. Germline CDR1 is GTSNPN and CDR2 is SVGIG (reference sequence). Sequencing was done on a sample of PBMCs. The J gene is TRBJ2-7, the V gene TRBV30; TRBD1 is a possible D gene (6 bases). The sequence derives from a man older than 75 with head and neck cancer. For the CDR3, the DNA is TGTGCCTGGAGAGGGGGTAGAAGAAGCTCCTACGAGCAGTACTTC. Protein: CAWRGGRRSSYEQYF. Using reference TRBV30 and TRBJ2-7 for the parts outside the CDR3, the full variable domain is SQTIHQWPATLVQPVGSPLSLECTVEGTSNPNLYWYRQAAGRGLQLLFYSVGIGQISSEVPQNLSASRPQDRQFILSSKKLLLSDSGFYLCAWRGGRRSSYEQYFGPGTRLTVT.